Shown below are 29 T cell receptor beta chains from a single sample sequenced in a study of T-cell memory formation after mild COVID-19. Using its own MiXCR run on the 5' RACE reads, TCRdb lists one record per CDR3 protein. The sample includes 250,000 to 300,000 distinct CDR3 sequences, 15% to 20% of them seen just once. The source material was PBMCs or a T cell subset sorted from them (not recorded which). The source of these receptors is a man aged 18 to 30 who had mild COVID-19 (a few samples of this study predate the infection). Cell type and time point are not known.

This sequence joins TRBV7-8 and TRBJ1-5; D unclear. Trimming removed 1 base from V and 4 bases from J, with 11 bases in between. CDR1 SGHVS and CDR2 FQNEAQ come from the germline V gene. This CDR3 is built from 15 residues. This chain's CDR3 is CASSLVAQTNQPQHF. The DNA of the CDR3 is TGTGCCAGCAGCTTAGTCGCACAGACTAATCAGCCCCAGCATTTT.

This clonotype was seen only a few times. The rearrangement joins TRBV6-1 to TRBJ1-2; 7 nucleotides match TRBD1. The CDR3 is 15 amino acids. J gave up 5 bases and V 2 bases, and 8 bases lay outside the gene matches. Germline V gene sequence: CDR1 MNHNS, CDR2 SASEGT. CDR3 sequence reads: CASSERQGGKYGYTF. CDR3 nucleotides: TGTGCCAGCAGTGAAAGACAGGGAGGGAAATATGGCTACACCTTC.

The table lists this clonotype with a few counts. The chain has TRBV14 and TRBJ2-3; D not certain. Deletions cut 4 bases from V and 7 bases from J, with 6 bases between. Germline V gene data show CDR1 as SGHDN and CDR2 as FVKESK. CDR3 size: 11 residues. CDR3 loop: CASSRTYTQYF. The CDR3 DNA sequence: TGTGCCAGCAGCCGGACCTATACGCAGTATTTT.

J is TRBJ1-2 and V is TRBV5-6; D may be TRBD1 (6 bases). The CDR3 consists of 18 residues. Germline V gives CDR1 SGHDT, CDR2 YYEEEE. V was cut by 7 bases and J by 3 bases, with 28 bases left in between. The CDR3 nucleotides read TGTGCCAGCGTCCTTTTTCGCAAGACAGGAAGGAATCACTATGGCTACACCTTC. Translated: CASVLFRKTGRNHYGYTF.

J is TRBJ1-1 and V is TRBV2; D is unclear. Germline V gene lookup returns CDR1 SNHLY and CDR2 FYNNEI. This CDR3 has 14 residues. V dropped 2 bases and J dropped 1 base, with 8 bases sitting between them. CDR3 DNA: TGTGCCAGCAGTGAACATGGACCGAACACTGAAGCTTTCTTT. This codes for CASSEHGPNTEAFF.

Only a few counts were recorded for this clonotype. The chain recombines TRBV6-5 with TRBJ2-4; no firm D call. Germline V gene sequence: CDR1 MNHEY, CDR2 SVGAGI. This CDR3 is 16 amino acids long. V shed 0 bases and J shed 1 base, with 10 bases lying between them. The CDR3 DNA follows: TGTGCCAGCAGTTACTCTGCTAGGGTGGCCAAAAACATTCAGTACTTC. Protein: CASSYSARVAKNIQYF.

The chain joins TRBV20-1 to TRBJ1-2; TRBD1 aligns across 10 bases. Germline V CDR1 and CDR2: DFQATT, SNEGSKA (reference sequence). Unmatched junction bases numbered 9, after V lost 2 bases and J lost 6 bases. This CDR3 comprises 15 residues. The CDR3 DNA reads as TGCAGTGCTAGACCCTGGGACAGGGGTAAAGATGGCTACACCTTC. Translation gives CSARPWDRGKDGYTF.

The table lists this clonotype with a few counts. The chain employs TRBV7-9 and TRBJ2-7, with TRBD1 identical over 8 bases. The germline V gene encodes CDR1 SEHNR and CDR2 FQNEAQ (reference sequence). There are 16 residues in the CDR3. V gave up 4 bases and J gave up 3 bases; unmatched junction bases: 11. CDR3 in DNA: TGTGCCAGCAGCTCCACCCGACAGGGGATCGGCTACGAGCAGTACTTC. Translation gives CASSSTRQGIGYEQYF.

Only a few counts were recorded for this clonotype. The chain is built from TRBV11-2 and TRBJ1-1, with 7 bases that match TRBD1. CDR3 length: 15 amino acids. In germline, CDR1 is SGHAT, CDR2 FQNNGV. V shed 1 base, J shed 4 bases, and the junction held 6 bases outside the gene matches. Here the CDR3 DNA reads TGTGCCAGCAGCTTAGGGGAACAGGGGTTCACTGAAGCTTTCTTT. It codes for CASSLGEQGFTEAFF.

The rearrangement links TRBV28 to TRBJ1-3; perhaps TRBD1 as D (5 bases). Trimming took 5 bases from V and 8 from J, leaving 13 bases between them. CDR3 length: 13 residues. Per the germline V gene, CDR1 is MDHEN and CDR2 is SYDVKM. For the CDR3, the DNA is TGTGCCAGCAGTCTGGGGCCCGACTACACCATATATTTT. This codes for CASSLGPDYTIYF.

In its sample, this clonotype was seen many times. This chain connects TRBV24-1 to TRBJ2-2; D call uncertain. The CDR3 has 14 amino acids. The V end lost 5 bases, the J end lost 2 bases, and 8 bases lay between the germline ends. Germline CDR1 is KGHDR and CDR2 is SFDVKD. The CDR3 here is CATSASVNTGELFF. CDR3 nucleotides: TGTGCCACCAGTGCCAGCGTAAACACCGGGGAGCTGTTTTTT.

This clonotype was recorded at least ten times. J is TRBJ2-1 and V is TRBV20-1, with 7 bases that match TRBD2. Trimming cost V 1 base and J 4 bases; bases outside gene matches: 4. The CDR3 runs 14 residues. Per germline, CDR1 DFQATT and CDR2 SNEGSKA (reference sequence). This chain's CDR3 is CSARGSGAYNEQFF. The CDR3 nucleotides are TGCAGTGCTAGAGGGAGCGGGGCGTACAATGAGCAGTTCTTC.

This clonotype showed up many times. The chain uses TRBV5-8 and TRBJ1-2; D gene uncertain. Trimming shortened V by 0 bases and J by 4 bases, and 7 bases separated the two germline ends. Germline CDR1 reads SGHTS; CDR2 reads YDEGEE. This CDR3 is 13 amino acids long. DNA for the CDR3: TGTGCCAGCAGCTTGGACCGGGCCTATGGCTACACCTTC. Protein sequence: CASSLDRAYGYTF.

This clonotype occurred a few times. The gene calls are TRBV12-3 or TRBV12-4 and TRBJ2-1; D uncertain. The CDR3 has 13 residues. Trimming shortened V by 5 bases and J by 5 bases, and 10 bases separated the two germline ends. Here the CDR3 reads CASSPTINNEQFF. CDR3 sequence (DNA): TGTGCCAGCAGTCCAACCATCAACAATGAGCAGTTCTTC.

This clonotype was seen at least ten times. This chain joins TRBV11-2 and TRBJ2-1; TRBD1 or TRBD2 may be the D gene (5 bases each). This CDR3 comprises 14 residues. V lost 4 bases and J 6 bases, leaving 13 bases between the germline ends. Germline values: CDR1 SGHAT, CDR2 FQNNGV. In DNA form, the CDR3 reads TGTGCCAGCAGCTCGCCCGGGACCTCCAATGAGCAGTTCTTC. This gives the protein CASSSPGTSNEQFF.

This clonotype was counted between two and nine times. CDR3 in DNA: TGCGCCAGCAGCCAAGAACAGCGGGGGAGCTCCTACAATGAGCAGTTCTTC. It encodes CASSQEQRGSSYNEQFF. The chain has TRBV4-1 and TRBJ2-1; TRBD2 aligns across 8 bases. The CDR3 extends over 17 amino acids. Germline lookup yields CDR1 MGHRA and CDR2 YSYEKL. V shed 0 bases, J shed 0 bases, and the junction held 4 bases outside the gene matches.

In its sample, this clonotype was seen a few times. This chain connects TRBV12-3 or TRBV12-4 to TRBJ2-5; 13 nucleotides match TRBD2. The CDR3 is 21 amino acids. V gave up 5 bases and J gave up 0 bases; unmatched junction bases: 18. CDR3 sequence: CASSPRAGTSGASRYQETQYF. For the CDR3, the DNA is TGTGCCAGCAGTCCACGGGCTGGGACTAGCGGGGCCTCGAGATACCAAGAGACCCAGTACTTC.

This clonotype was observed a few times. This chain connects TRBV6-6 to TRBJ1-5; unclear D gene. CDR1 MNHNY and CDR2 SVGAGI come from the germline V gene (reference sequence). This CDR3 comprises 13 residues. V was shortened by 7 bases and J by 5 bases, with 12 bases between the two germline ends. DNA for the CDR3: TGTGCCAGCAAATCGGGGTTATATCAGCCCCAGCATTTT. It encodes CASKSGLYQPQHF.

This clonotype was counted a few times. The chain has TRBV7-2 and TRBJ1-1; TRBD1 aligns across 9 bases. This CDR3 comprises 12 residues. V lost 9 bases to trimming and J lost 11 bases; unmatched junction nucleotides: 10. Germline V gene sequence: CDR1 SGHTA, CDR2 FQGNSA. The CDR3 region is CASGGQGLAAFF. The CDR3 bases are TGTGCCAGTGGCGGACAGGGGTTAGCGGCTTTCTTT.

Only a few counts were recorded for this clonotype. This chain joins TRBV9 and TRBJ2-5; no clear D. The V gene lost 0 bases and the J gene lost 4 bases, with 10 bases spanning the gap. In germline, CDR1 is SGDLS, CDR2 YYNGEE. This CDR3 region has 14 residues. The CDR3 spells CASSVVSQGETQYF. The CDR3 nucleotides read TGTGCCAGCAGCGTAGTATCTCAAGGAGAGACCCAGTACTTC. Full variable domain (outside the CDR3, taken from reference TRBV9 and TRBJ2-5): DSGVTQTPKHLITATGQRVTLRCSPRSGDLSVYWYQQSLDQGLQFLIQYYNGEERAKGNILERFSAQQFPDLHSELNLSSLELGDSALYFCASSVVSQGETQYFGPGTRLLVL.

Worth noting for this clonotype: A read error may produce the germline difference seen at one junction end. This CDR3 is CASSWDTNTQYF. The DNA for the CDR3 is TGTGCCAGCTCTTGGGACACAAATACGCAGTATTTT. This chain connects TRBV18 to TRBJ2-3; possible D gene TRBD1, 6 bases. CDR3 size: 12 residues. Germline V CDR1 and CDR2: KGHSH, LQKENI.

This clonotype was picked up a small number of times. This rearrangement joins TRBV25-1 to TRBJ1-3; D is undetermined. CDR3 size: 15 residues. The V end was cut by 0 bases, the J end by 0 bases, with 6 bases between. CDR1 and CDR2 (germline): MGHDK, SYGVNS. The CDR3 spells CASSEYGPSGNTIYF. The CDR3 DNA reads as TGTGCCAGCAGTGAATATGGTCCCTCTGGAAACACCATATATTTT.

V and J are TRBV7-9 and TRBJ2-4; the match to TRBD1 covers 7 bases. V shed 2 bases and J 7 bases; nucleotides not matched to a gene: 5. The CDR3 consists of 14 residues. CDR1 is SEHNR, CDR2 FQNEAQ, per germline (reference sequence). CDR3 sequence reads: CASSLSDRANIQYF. CDR3 coding DNA: TGTGCCAGCAGCTTATCTGACAGGGCCAACATTCAGTACTTC. Based on the CDR3 plus reference TRBV7-9 and TRBJ2-4, the full variable domain is DTGVSQNPRHKITKRGQNVTFRCDPISEHNRLYWYRQTLGQGPEFLTYFQNEAQLEKSRLLSDRFSAERPKGSFSTLEIQRTEQGDSAMYLCASSLSDRANIQYFGAGTRLSVL.

The rearrangement joins TRBV7-6 to TRBJ2-5, with D uncertain. CDR3 length equals 17 residues. The germline V gene has CDR1 SGHVS and CDR2 FNYEAQ. Trimming removed 1 base from V and 4 bases from J, with 19 bases in between. The CDR3 is CASSLGIRVIPPETQYF. For the CDR3, the DNA is TGTGCCAGCAGCTTAGGCATTAGGGTTATCCCGCCAGAGACCCAGTACTTC.

This clonotype was counted at least ten times. This chain uses TRBV7-9 with TRBJ2-7, with D perhaps being TRBD1 or TRBD2 (5 bases each). CDR3 length: 16 residues. Trimming removed 1 base at V and 5 bases at J, with 18 bases between. Germline lookup yields CDR1 SEHNR and CDR2 FQNEAQ (reference sequence). This chain's CDR3 is CASSLGTTGAGDEQYF. The CDR3 nucleotides read TGTGCCAGCAGCTTAGGAACGACCGGGGCGGGCGACGAGCAGTACTTC.

This clonotype has only a few counts. CDR3 DNA sequence: TGTGCCAGCAGCAAAGGGAAGAGGAGGGATGAGCAGTTCTTC. This gives the protein CASSKGKRRDEQFF. The chain recombines TRBV21-1 with TRBJ2-1; the table's D call TRBD2 went unverified against the DNA. TRBV21-1 is a pseudogene. The CDR3 is 14 residues long.

This clonotype was seen more than once but under ten times. This chain uses TRBV12-3 or TRBV12-4 with TRBJ2-3, with unresolved D. V dropped 2 bases and J dropped 5 bases, with 11 bases sitting between them. The CDR3 has 14 residues. CDR3 amino acids: CASSLQAPRDTQYF. As DNA, the CDR3 is TGTGCCAGCAGTTTACAGGCCCCGAGAGATACGCAGTATTTT.

This clonotype was seen more than once but under ten times. This chain connects TRBV18 to TRBJ2-7; D perhaps matches TRBD1 (5 bases). CDR3 length: 14 amino acids. Germline loops: CDR1 KGHSH, CDR2 LQKENI. Trimming removed 5 bases from V and 3 bases from J, with 14 bases in between. CDR3 amino acids: CASSLQDGFYEQYF. Written as DNA, the CDR3 is TGTGCCAGCTCATTACAGGACGGATTCTACGAGCAGTACTTC.

This clonotype was detected ten times or more. The chain couples TRBV7-8 to TRBJ2-3; weak D call: TRBD2 (7 bases). The V end was cut by 0 bases, the J end by 2 bases, with 15 bases between. Germline V lookup: CDR1 SGHVS, CDR2 FQNEAQ. The CDR3 contains 17 residues. The CDR3 DNA reads as TGTGCCAGCAGCTTAGCCAGGGGACTATCTCCCACAGATACGCAGTATTTT. Residues: CASSLARGLSPTDTQYF.